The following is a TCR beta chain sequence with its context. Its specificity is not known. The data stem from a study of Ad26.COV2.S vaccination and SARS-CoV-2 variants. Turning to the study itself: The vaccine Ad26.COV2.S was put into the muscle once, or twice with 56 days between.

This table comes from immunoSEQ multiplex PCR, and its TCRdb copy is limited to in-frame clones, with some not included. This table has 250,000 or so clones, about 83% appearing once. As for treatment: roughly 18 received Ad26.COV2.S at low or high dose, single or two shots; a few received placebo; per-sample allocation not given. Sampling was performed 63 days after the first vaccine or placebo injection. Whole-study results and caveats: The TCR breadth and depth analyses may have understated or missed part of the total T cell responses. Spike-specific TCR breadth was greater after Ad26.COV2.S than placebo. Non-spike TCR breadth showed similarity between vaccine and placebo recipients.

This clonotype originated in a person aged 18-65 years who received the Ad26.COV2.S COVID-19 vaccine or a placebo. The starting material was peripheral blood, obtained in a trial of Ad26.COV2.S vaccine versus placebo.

The CDR3 coding sequence is TGTGCCAGCACGGGAGGACTTGAAGCTTTCTTT. Its translation is CASTGGLEAFF. The chain has TRBV7-9 and TRBJ1-1; D call uncertain. V was cut by 7 bases and J by 7 bases, with 10 bases left in between. The length of the CDR3 is 11 residues. The germline CDR1 and CDR2 sequences are SEHNR and FQNEAQ (reference sequence).